This T cell receptor beta chain appears in the sequencing data of a study of shared clonotypes between healthy human individuals (dated by TCRdb to the early 2020s). About the full investigation: The cohort comprised a couple of women and a few men aged 18 to 49 years. Per donor, three plates each were used for CD4 naive and CD4 memory, two for CD8 naive, and one for CD8 memory. To estimate repertoire size and how much clonotypes are shared between individuals, the study performed deep sequencing of blood TCR repertoires from 4 to 6 healthy adults. Libraries were prepared and TCR repertoires were sequenced by different laboratories using diverse techniques, in order to increase sequencing depth and limit assay-specific biases. Between about 0.9 and 9 billion PBMCs per donor were obtained by leukapheresis. Findings and caveats that apply to the study as a whole: Larger estimated clonotype richness was generally found for naive subsets than for memory subsets. Compared with non-shared clonotypes, the clonotypes found in all four sorted-subset donors had higher generation probabilities. Sampling was restricted to blood, and TCR repertoires in tissue are likely to differ from TCR repertoires in blood. Pairwise subsampling indicated that sequencing depth was expected to affect the degree of clonotype sharing among donors. Incomplete sequencing was indicated by rarefaction of sorted-subset datasets, despite the large sequencing depth. The small number of donors limited the genetic and exposure-history diversity represented. About 5% of naive CD4, more than 3% of naive CD8, 2.3% of memory CD4, and about 0.4% of memory CD8 clonotypes were shared across several donors.

For the CD8 naive samples, CD45RO-negative cells were positively selected for CCR7, yielding a CD45RA+CCR7+ population from which TemRA cells were excluded. The donors were healthy, HIV-negative adults with no recently reported acute infections or vaccinations. All donors were Caucasian adults living in Nashville, Tennessee, USA. After blood collection by leukapheresis, PBMCs were isolated using Ficoll-Histopaque density gradient centrifugation and then cryopreserved in the vapor phase of liquid nitrogen. Purity and quantity of every magnetically sorted T cell population were checked by analytical flow cytometry. Genomic DNA was isolated from every sorted fraction and measured by UV absorbance on a Nanodrop 2000c. V and J lose 4 bases and 7 bases, and a span of 17 bases separates them. The CDR3 measures 15 amino acids from cysteine to phenylalanine. Of the read, only the CDR3 DNA is kept; its 45 bases are in frame from base 1. Sequences SGDLS (CDR1) and YYNGEE (CDR2) are obtained from the germline V gene.

A word on this clone: Which antigen it targets is not known. Within one base of it there is no much larger clone, and no base qualities were kept.

TCR CDR3 regions were amplified from genomic DNA by multiplex PCR using the deep immunoSEQ assay. Extracted genomic DNA from each cell subset was distributed evenly across all wells of several immunoSEQ 96-well plates, and each plate was treated as a replicate. For sorted subsets, around 200 ng genomic DNA, equal to 30,000 to 35,000 T cell genomes, was loaded into each replicate PCR. Purified libraries were quantified with a Qubit 3.0 fluorometer, sized on a Bioanalyzer 2100, and re-quantified with the KAPA Library Quantification kit. Every immunoSEQ 96-well plate was sequenced on a dedicated single-read 150-cycle Illumina NextSeq 550 flow cell. The study's own analysis went as follows. Because only junctional sequences without quality scores were contained in the immunoSEQ output, filtering matching that applied to full-length reads could not be performed. To assign V/J genes and CDR3, sequences were annotated using PyIR, a Python wrapper for IgBLAST v1.9, with IMGT germline references. Any read was removed if the V/J assignment was weak (E-value above 1e-6), the CDR3 was missing, or the read contained stop codons, out-of-frame junctions, or ambiguous translated residues. V3J clonotypes were defined by identical inferred V gene, J gene, and CDR3 amino acid sequence. Percentage overlap between repertoires was computed as shared unique clonotypes divided by the size of the smaller repertoire. Richness of each repertoire was evaluated using RTK rarefaction, the Chao1 estimator, and Recon v2.1 estimates of unobserved clonotypes. For all TCRbeta clonotypes obtained by the gDNA method from four donors, generation probabilities were computed with OLGA. Not all clones reach the TCRdb copy of this immuneACCESS table, which keeps in-frame sequences only. Checked studies attribute under half of the gap to unresolved V genes and leave the rest unexplained. V and J calls and clone size are as listed in that table; D and trimming were resolved from the DNA. The sample records around 1.9 million clones, roughly 95% of which are singletons. Around 1.7% of the sample rests with the top ten.

The sequence links TRBV9 to TRBJ1-4, and possibly TRBD1, on 6 matching bases. The source is a man younger than 35 in good health. Some clones in this sample may be carry-over from other donors' samples. Source material: naive CD8+ T cells from PBMCs. Interpreted using the paper, the cell subset or site label stands for: CD45RA+CCR7+. CDR3 protein: CASSPLGGLSEKLFF. The DNA sequence is given as TGTGCCAGCAGCCCCTTGGGGGGCTTGAGTGAAAAACTGTTTTTT.